What follows are 19 T cell receptor beta chains derived from one specimen sequenced in a study of blood T cell repertoires in COVID-19. Produced via immunoSEQ multiplex PCR; TCRdb's table is partial and in-frame only. The sample has 400,000 or so clones; approximately 90% are singletons. Sequencing was carried out using PBMCs or T cells enriched from blood (not recorded which). The receptors here all came from a man between 25 and 39 years old who had recovered from COVID-19.

The chain recombines TRBV5-1 with TRBJ2-7, with D maybe TRBD1 (6 bases). The CDR3 consists of 13 residues. Germline V gene lookup returns CDR1 SGHRS and CDR2 YFSETQ. The V end was cut by 7 bases, the J end by 7 bases, with 18 bases between. For the CDR3, the DNA is TGCGCCAGCGGGAATGGACAGACGAAAGAGCAGTACTTC. It encodes CASGNGQTKEQYF.

This rearrangement joins TRBV11-3 to TRBJ1-5, with 7 nucleotides matching TRBD1. The V and J ends lost 7 bases and 0 bases, in that order; junction bases with no gene match: 18. The CDR3 consists of 19 residues. Germline CDR1 SGHNT, CDR2 YENEEA. The CDR3 region has the DNA TGTGCCAGCACCCAACAGGACGGGACAGATTCGTATAGCAATCAGCCCCAGCATTTT. Translation gives CASTQQDGTDSYSNQPQHF. Together with reference TRBV11-3 and TRBJ1-5, the CDR3 gives the full variable domain: EAGVVQSPRYKIIEKKQPVAFWCNPISGHNTLYWYLQNLGQGPELLIRYENEEAVDDSQLPKDRFSAERLKGVDSTLKIQPAELGDSAVYLCASTQQDGTDSYSNQPQHFGDGTRLSIL.

The chain has TRBV7-2 and TRBJ2-2; 9 nucleotides match TRBD2. CDR1 SGHTA and CDR2 FQGNSA come from the germline V gene. J was trimmed by 2 bases and V by 0 bases; bases with no gene match: 4. CDR3 length: 17 residues. CDR3 DNA sequence: TGTGCCAGCAGCTTAGCCCCTAGCGGGGTTAACACCGGGGAGCTGTTTTTT. This sequence encodes CASSLAPSGVNTGELFF.

The chain has TRBV27 and TRBJ1-5; 8 nucleotides line up with TRBD1. Germline-derived CDR1 and CDR2 are MNHEY and SMNVEV (reference sequence). The CDR3 sequence is 17 residues long. The J segment lost 3 bases and the V segment lost 5 bases, leaving 12 bases of the junction unmatched. In DNA form, the CDR3 reads TGTGCCAGCAGTCCCGGACAGGGAGAGGTGAACAATCAGCCCCAGCATTTT. Translated, it gives CASSPGQGEVNNQPQHF.

This chain joins TRBV12-3 or TRBV12-4 and TRBJ1-1; D remains unclear. The CDR3 contains 13 residues. Trimming shortened V by 3 bases and J by 5 bases, and 10 bases separated the two germline ends. CDR3 loop: CASSFLEGTEAFF. CDR3 in DNA: TGTGCCAGCAGTTTCTTGGAGGGTACTGAAGCTTTCTTT.

The rearrangement links TRBV5-5 to TRBJ2-7; possible D gene TRBD2, 5 bases. The germline V and J ends were trimmed by 2 bases and 7 bases, with 10 bases remaining between them. This CDR3 is built from 12 residues. Germline lookup yields CDR1 SGHKS and CDR2 YYEKEE (reference sequence). CDR3 nucleotides: TGTGCCAGCAGCTTCATTAGCGAGGAGCAGTACTTC. Amino acids: CASSFISEEQYF. Combining the CDR3 with reference TRBV5-5 and TRBJ2-7 gives the whole variable domain DAGVTQSPTHLIKTRGQQVTLRCSPISGHKSVSWYQQVLGQGPQFIFQYYEKEERGRGNFPDRFSARQFPNYSSELNVNALLLGDSALYLCASSFISEEQYFGPGTRLTVT.

J is TRBJ1-4 and V is TRBV7-9; D remains ambiguous. This CDR3 is built from 14 residues. Germline V gives CDR1 SEHNR, CDR2 FQNEAQ (reference sequence). Trimming took 1 base from V and 7 from J, leaving 10 bases between them. The DNA for the CDR3 is TGTGCCAGCAGCTTAGACCTAGAGGGTGAAAAACTGTTTTTT. This encodes CASSLDLEGEKLFF.

The rearrangement joins TRBV18 to TRBJ2-5; a possible D gene is TRBD2 (6 bases). This CDR3 is 14 amino acids long. The V end lost 6 bases, the J end lost 4 bases, and 15 bases lay between the germline ends. CDR1 KGHSH and CDR2 LQKENI come from the germline V gene. This chain's CDR3 is CASSPTGAGETQYF. The CDR3 DNA reads TGTGCCAGCTCCCCGACGGGAGCCGGAGAGACCCAGTACTTC. The entire variable domain, with the rest obtained from reference TRBV18 and TRBJ2-5, is as follows: NAGVMQNPRHLVRRRGQEARLRCSPMKGHSHVYWYRQLPEEGLKFMVYLQKENIIDESGMPKERFSAEFPKEGPSILRIQQVVRGDSAAYFCASSPTGAGETQYFGPGTRLLVL.

This rearrangement joins TRBV10-3 to TRBJ1-6, with 10 bases fitting TRBD1. Germline V CDR1 and CDR2: ENHRY, SYGVKD. The J segment lost 9 bases and the V segment lost 5 bases, leaving 7 bases of the junction unmatched. CDR3 length: 15 amino acids. The chain's CDR3 is CAISQGQGQISPLHF. CDR3 DNA: TGTGCCATCAGTCAGGGACAGGGGCAGATTTCACCCCTCCACTTT.

This clone turned up a few times. CDR3 region: CSVGQGAGEKLFF. CDR3 nucleotide sequence: TGCAGCGTGGGACAGGGGGCCGGTGAAAAACTGTTTTTT. The rearrangement links TRBV29-1 to TRBJ1-4; 12 bases align to TRBD1. Looked up from germline, CDR1 is SQVTM and CDR2 is ANQGSEA. The CDR3 contains 13 residues. Trimming removed 6 bases from V and 7 bases from J; junction bases left unmatched: 3.

This chain joins TRBV28 and TRBJ1-5, with D maybe TRBD1 (6 bases). Germline CDR1 is MDHEN and CDR2 is SYDVKM. V lost 7 bases and J lost 4, with 8 bases in between. This CDR3 is 12 amino acids long. The CDR3 DNA sequence: TGTGCCAGCATCACAGGGAATCAGCCCCAGCATTTT. This translates into CASITGNQPQHF.

The V gene is TRBV19, the J gene TRBJ1-1; no definite D call. The CDR3 contains 14 residues. Trimming took 3 bases from V and 1 from J, leaving 9 bases between them. The germline CDR1 and CDR2 sequences are LNHDA and SQIVND (reference sequence). The CDR3 here is CASSIDTPNTEAFF. The CDR3 DNA is TGTGCCAGTAGTATTGACACACCGAACACTGAAGCTTTCTTT.

The rearrangement uses TRBV10-2 and TRBJ1-1, with 8 bases identical to TRBD1. J lost 4 bases, V lost 4 bases, and 2 bases had no gene match. Germline V gene sequence: CDR1 WSHSY, CDR2 SAAADI. This CDR3 is built from 13 residues. CDR3 sequence reads: CASSVDRVTEAFF. CDR3 nucleotide sequence: TGCGCCAGCAGTGTGGACAGGGTCACTGAAGCTTTCTTT.

This chain joins TRBV28 and TRBJ1-6, with D possibly being TRBD1 (5 bases). V lost 5 bases to trimming and J lost 7 bases, with 12 bases between them. This CDR3 has 14 residues. Germline V gives CDR1 MDHEN, CDR2 SYDVKM. CDR3 in amino acids: CASSGSEGNSPLHF. CDR3 in DNA: TGTGCCAGCAGTGGGTCGGAGGGGAATTCACCCCTCCACTTT.

The chain recombines TRBV2 with TRBJ2-5; 7 nucleotides line up with TRBD1. CDR1 and CDR2 from the germline V gene are SNHLY and FYNNEI. V was clipped by 3 bases and J by 5 bases; unmatched bases: 12. This CDR3 region has 16 residues. In nucleotides, the CDR3 is TGTGCCAGCAGTGAGAGCGGTAGGGGGCGGTGGGAGACCCAGTACTTC. This sequence encodes CASSESGRGRWETQYF.

This sequence joins TRBV19 and TRBJ2-7; TRBD2 agrees at 13 bases. Unmatched junction bases numbered 2, after V lost 3 bases and J lost 6 bases. Per the germline V gene, CDR1 is LNHDA and CDR2 is SQIVND (reference sequence). The CDR3 loop spans 14 amino acids. This CDR3 is CASSMTSGRSEQYF. The DNA of the CDR3 is TGTGCCAGTAGTATGACTAGCGGGAGGTCCGAGCAGTACTTC. Combining the CDR3 with reference TRBV19 and TRBJ2-7 gives the whole variable domain DGGITQSPKYLFRKEGQNVTLSCEQNLNHDAMYWYRQDPGQGLRLIYYSQIVNDFQKGDIAEGYSVSREKKESFPLTVTSAQKNPTAFYLCASSMTSGRSEQYFGPGTRLTVT.

The J gene is TRBJ2-5, the V gene TRBV28, with 10 bases aligning to TRBD2. CDR1 is MDHEN and CDR2 is SYDVKM in the germline V gene. The CDR3 is 16 residues long. J lost 2 bases, V lost 3 bases, and 6 bases had no gene match. The CDR3 spells CASSFLVAGGQETQYF. As DNA, the CDR3 is TGTGCCAGCAGTTTTTTGGTAGCGGGAGGACAAGAGACCCAGTACTTC.

The chain carries TRBV3-1 (or the pseudogene TRBV3-2) and TRBJ2-7, with 8 bases fitting TRBD2. The CDR3 consists of 14 residues. Trimming removed 1 base from V and 3 bases from J; junction bases left unmatched: 2. CDR1 LGHDT and CDR2 YNNKEL come from the germline V gene (reference sequence). The CDR3 region is CASSQVGGGYEQYF. DNA of the CDR3: TGTGCCAGCAGCCAAGTCGGGGGGGGCTACGAGCAGTACTTC.

V is TRBV6-4 and J is TRBJ2-3; a possible D gene is TRBD2 (7 bases). Per germline, CDR1 MRHNA and CDR2 SNTAGT. Between the trimmed V and J ends, which lost 3 bases and 7 bases, there was a span of 20 bases. The CDR3 contains 16 residues. In DNA, the CDR3 is TGTGCCAGCAGTGAGGGCCTGGGGGCGGGAGAAAATACGCAGTATTTT. Protein sequence: CASSEGLGAGENTQYF.